This T cell receptor (beta chain) was recorded in a study of CD8 T cells in Susac syndrome. The CDR3 consists of 15 residues. From germline, CDR1 is SQVTM and CDR2 ANQGSEA. V shed 4 bases and J shed 5 bases, with 20 bases lying between them. RNA amounts of roughly 0.5 to 1 ug underwent reverse transcription with random hexamers. Amplification of TCR beta CDR3 used immunoSEQ multiplex PCR across 54 Vbeta and 13 Jbeta. TCRdb recomputed calls from the immunoSEQ multiplex PCR reads with MiXCR, one row per CDR3 protein. This table holds approximately 140,000 distinct CDR3 sequences, roughly 80% found once.

J is TRBJ1-2 and V is TRBV29-1; D might be TRBD1 (6 bases). Sequencing was done on a sample of CD8+ T cells from PBMCs. The receptor was isolated from a human donor with multiple sclerosis. CDR3 amino acids: CSVVRKWGLGYGYTF. CDR3 DNA sequence: TGCAGCGTTGTTAGGAAGTGGGGGCTTGGATATGGCTACACCTTC.